In this sample, the clone carrying this T cell receptor beta chain turned up many times. The data are from a study of T-cell reconstitution after alpha-beta-depleted transplantation in children. For TCRbeta, the library was prepared with unique molecular identifiers. TCRdb redid the calling of the PCR reads with MiXCR, one entry per CDR3 protein. The table lists hundreds of thousands of distinct CDR3 sequences, less than 15% of them singletons. The CDR3 loop spans 12 amino acids. Per the germline V gene, CDR1 is SGHNT and CDR2 is YYREEE (reference sequence). V was trimmed by 1 base and J by 6 bases, leaving 8 bases between them.

The TCR originated in a girl between 2 and 10 years old with congenital amegakaryocytic thrombocytopenia, due to receive a stem cell transplant. The rearrangement joins TRBV5-4 to TRBJ2-7; D tentatively reads TRBD1 or TRBD2 (5 bases each). Sequencing used PBMCs, obtained before TCRalphabeta/CD19-depleted stem cell transplant. The CDR3 DNA follows: TGTGCCAGCAGCTTGTTGGGGACCGAGCAGTACTTC. Translation gives CASSLLGTEQYF.